This T cell receptor beta chain was sequenced during a study of OX40 agonist ivuxolimab in advanced cancers. Produced via immunoSEQ multiplex PCR; TCRdb's table is partial and in-frame only. The sample holds about 93,000 clones, around 90% seen once. Germline lookup yields CDR1 SGHNT and CDR2 YYREEE (reference sequence). The CDR3 is made up of 14 amino acids. V dropped 4 bases and J dropped 7; count of bases not matched to a gene: 8. This TCR was sampled from an adult with an advanced solid tumor such as melanoma, head and neck, liver or kidney cancer. The chain employs TRBV5-4 and TRBJ2-5; 9 positions agree with TRBD1. Sequencing used CD4+ or CD8+ T cells sorted from blood, obtained in a trial of the OX40 agonist ivuxolimab. The CDR3 bases are TGTGCCAGCAGCAGTGGACAGGGGCGCGTGACCCAGTACTTC. Its protein product is CASSSGQGRVTQYF.